The TCR beta chain described here comes from a study of control samples from healthy donors and cancer patients. Trimming shortened V by 4 bases and J by 1 base, and 17 bases separated the two germline ends. Germline CDR1 reads LGHNA; CDR2 reads YNFKEQ. There are 17 residues in the CDR3. Sequencing was performed with immunoSEQ multiplex PCR; in TCRdb, only in-frame clones are kept and a portion is missing. The sample comprises over 150,000 clones, about 90% of which are singletons, and just over 2% rests with the top ten. The origin of this receptor is a middle-aged woman in good health. Source material: blood. The rearrangement uses TRBV4-2 and TRBJ2-4, with a tentative D call TRBD2 (6 bases). The CDR3 reads CASSREGVAGAKNIQYF. In nucleotides, the CDR3 is TGTGCCAGCAGCCGAGAGGGCGTTGCGGGGGCCAAAAACATTCAGTACTTC.